Shown below are 16 T cell receptor beta chains from a single sample sequenced in a study of memory CD4+ T cells and cytomegalovirus serostatus. The protocol was immunoSEQ multiplex PCR, while the TCRdb copy is restricted to in-frame clones and leaves out a portion. The table lists 35,000 to 40,000 clones, around 80% of them singletons, with over 4.5% in the top ten. Single viable CD3+CD4+CD8-CD45RO+ cells were sorted as the memory CD4+ T cells. The sample consisted of memory CD4+ T cells from blood. The receptor set was obtained from an adult in good health and CMV-seropositive.

This clone showed up just a few times. V usage is TRBV6-6 and J usage is TRBJ1-2; 8 positions agree with TRBD1. CDR1 is MNHNY, CDR2 SVGAGI, per germline (reference sequence). The CDR3 has 14 amino acids. V shed 4 bases, J shed 4 bases, and the junction held 5 bases outside the gene matches. The CDR3, as DNA: TGTGCCAGCAGTTCCTCGGACAGGGTCTATGGCTACACCTTC. Translating it yields CASSSSDRVYGYTF.

The CDR3 reads CASSQVLAGWYTDTQYF. For the CDR3, the DNA is TGCGCCAGCAGCCAAGTCCTTGCGGGGTGGTATACAGATACGCAGTATTTT. This chain uses TRBV4-1 with TRBJ2-3, with D possibly matching TRBD2 (6 bases). Between the trimmed V and J ends, which lost 1 base and 3 bases, there was a span of 17 bases. This CDR3 contains 17 residues. Germline CDR1 MGHRA, CDR2 YSYEKL.

This clone has more than one count but fewer than ten. The chain is built from TRBV6-1 and TRBJ1-3; a weak D match, TRBD1 (6 bases). This CDR3 has 16 residues. V lost 4 bases and J lost 1, with 14 bases in between. Germline V CDR1 and CDR2: MNHNS, SASEGT. The CDR3 here is CASSAGWGASGNTIYF. For the CDR3, the DNA is TGTGCCAGCAGTGCTGGTTGGGGGGCTTCTGGAAACACCATATATTTT.

The J gene is TRBJ1-4, the V gene TRBV7-9; no definite D call. This CDR3 contains 12 residues. V was trimmed by 5 bases and J by 6 bases, leaving 7 bases between them. CDR1 SEHNR and CDR2 FQNEAQ come from the germline V gene (reference sequence). The CDR3 sequence is CASSPDYEKLFF. The CDR3 bases are TGTGCCAGCAGCCCTGATTATGAAAAACTGTTTTTT.

The DNA for the CDR3 is TGTGCCATCAGTGAGTCGAAAGTTAGAGACAGGGGCGAGACCCAGTACTTC. Translation gives CAISESKVRDRGETQYF. The V gene is TRBV10-3, the J gene TRBJ2-5, with 8 positions matching TRBD1. V lost 0 bases to trimming and J lost 5 bases; unmatched junction nucleotides: 11. CDR1 ENHRY and CDR2 SYGVKD come from the germline V gene. The CDR3 has 17 amino acids.

This chain uses TRBV14 with TRBJ1-3; D remains ambiguous. Germline V gives CDR1 SGHDN, CDR2 FVKESK. The CDR3 totals 16 residues. Trimming removed 4 bases at V and 2 bases at J, with 15 bases between. CDR3 DNA: TGTGCCAGCAGCCCAGACAAAGTTGAGCCTGGAAACACCATATATTTT. Translation: CASSPDKVEPGNTIYF.

This clone was counted once. The chain recombines TRBV4-3 with TRBJ2-2; D ambiguous. CDR3 length: 14 amino acids. V was shortened by 3 bases and J by 0 bases, with 5 bases between the two germline ends. The germline V gene encodes CDR1 LGHNA and CDR2 YSLEER. This CDR3 is CASSQAANTGELFF. CDR3 DNA sequence: TGCGCCAGCAGCCAGGCCGCGAACACCGGGGAGCTGTTTTTT.

CDR3 nucleotide sequence: TGCGCCCGGGGGGCCAGGGGGCGCTTTCGGTCTGGAAACACCATATATTTT. It yields the protein CARGARGRFRSGNTIYF. The chain is built from TRBV10-1 and TRBJ1-3; 8 nucleotides line up with TRBD1. This CDR3 region has 17 residues. Unmatched junction bases numbered 16, after V lost 11 bases and J lost 1 base. From germline, CDR1 is WNHNN and CDR2 SYGVQD (reference sequence).

V and J are TRBV4-1 and TRBJ2-5; 11 nucleotides match TRBD1. Germline V lookup: CDR1 MGHRA, CDR2 YSYEKL. This CDR3 is 14 amino acids long. Trimming removed 3 bases from V and 5 bases from J; junction bases left unmatched: 2. The CDR3 DNA sequence: TGCGCCAGCAGCCAGGGGGACAGGGGGGAGACCCAGTACTTC. The encoded protein is CASSQGDRGETQYF.

The rearrangement uses TRBV7-6 and TRBJ1-4; no clear D. The V and J ends lost 0 bases and 6 bases respectively, with 8 bases between them. This CDR3 is 14 amino acids long. CDR1 and CDR2 from the germline V gene are SGHVS and FNYEAQ. The DNA for the CDR3 is TGTGCCAGCAGCTTAGCGGCCGGGGATGAAAAACTGTTTTTT. It encodes CASSLAAGDEKLFF.

V is TRBV4-1 and J is TRBJ1-2; no clear D. V lost 6 bases and J lost 0, with 26 bases in between. The CDR3 runs to 19 residues. Per germline, CDR1 MGHRA and CDR2 YSYEKL. CDR3 sequence: CASSLLAAGRQQANYGYTF. The CDR3 region has the DNA TGCGCCAGCAGTCTGCTCGCAGCGGGTAGGCAACAAGCTAACTATGGCTACACCTTC.

V and J are TRBV6-1 and TRBJ2-2; TRBD1 matches at 7 bases. This CDR3 comprises 16 residues. V lost 1 base and J lost 6; bases outside the gene matches: 8. The germline gives CDR1 MNHNS, CDR2 SASEGT. CDR3 nucleotide sequence: TGTGCCAGCAGTGAAGTATATGGGACAGTTCCCGGGGAGCTGTTTTTT. This gives the protein CASSEVYGTVPGELFF.

V and J are TRBV28 and TRBJ1-1, with D uncertain. V lost 4 bases to trimming and J lost 0 bases, with 12 bases between them. The CDR3 consists of 15 residues. Germline V gene lookup returns CDR1 MDHEN and CDR2 SYDVKM. In DNA form, the CDR3 reads TGTGCCAGCAGTTCGTCGGGCCAGTTGAACACTGAAGCTTTCTTT. It yields the protein CASSSSGQLNTEAFF.

In DNA, the CDR3 is TGTGCCACCTCAGGGGGGAGCGGGAGTAGAACCAAAAACATTCAGTACTTC. Its translation: CATSGGSGSRTKNIQYF. The chain uses TRBV19 and TRBJ2-4; D is perhaps TRBD2 (8 bases). This CDR3 region has 17 residues. CDR1 and CDR2 (germline): LNHDA, SQIVND (reference sequence). The V end lost 10 bases, the J end lost 2 bases, and 24 bases lay between the germline ends.

The chain joins TRBV2 to TRBJ1-6; D is uncertain. Per germline, CDR1 SNHLY and CDR2 FYNNEI. The CDR3 totals 14 residues. The germline V and J ends were trimmed by 8 bases and 4 bases, with 12 bases remaining between them. CDR3 nucleotides: TGTGCCAGCGTCTTTGAGGCTTATAATTCACCCCTCCACTTT. Amino acids: CASVFEAYNSPLHF.

This chain joins TRBV5-1 and TRBJ1-1, with 9 bases fitting TRBD1. Germline V gene sequence: CDR1 SGHRS, CDR2 YFSETQ. The CDR3 has 13 amino acids. Trimming removed 2 bases from V and 4 bases from J; junction bases left unmatched: 0. CDR3 residues: CASSLQGATEAFF. CDR3 DNA: TGCGCCAGCAGCTTACAGGGGGCCACTGAAGCTTTCTTT. The entire variable domain, with the rest obtained from reference TRBV5-1 and TRBJ1-1, is as follows: KAGVTQTPRYLIKTRGQQVTLSCSPISGHRSVSWYQQTPGQGLQFLFEYFSETQRNKGNFPGRFSGRQFSNSRSEMNVSTLELGDSALYLCASSLQGATEAFFGQGTRLTVV.